This T cell receptor (beta chain) was identified in a study of blood T cell repertoires in COVID-19 (dated by TCRdb to the early 2020s). Describing the broader study: Samples from collaborators originated in the United States, Italy and Spain and spanned both the acute and convalescent phases of COVID-19. The material from the prospective study consisted of cDNA or gDNA derived from T cells, B-cell-depleted T cells, or PBMCs. Deeply sampled blood TCRbeta repertoires from subjects exposed to, actively infected with, or recovered from COVID-19 were included in the dataset. The repertoires were made available in a free public database intended to serve as a resource for research on the immune response to SARS-CoV-2. The samples were drawn from the first 160 participants of the ongoing ImmuneRACE study and from some 1,300 subjects provided by 6 global collaborators. Sample metadata almost always included a de-identified subject ID, COVID-19 status, age in years and sex. HLA class I and class II types, where available, came from metadata supplied by the sample provider rather than from assay-based typing. Overall results and qualifications from the work: How much clinical and demographic metadata was included differed by source and by participant, and the metadata was provided uncurated.

This clone was seen only once. The antigen it binds to is not known. No base-level quality is on record; no much larger clone is a single base apart. Sequences MNHEY (CDR1) and SVGEGT (CDR2) are obtained from the germline V gene. The CDR3 starts with the cysteine, ends with the phenylalanine, and has 17 residues. The read is trimmed to its CDR3 DNA, 51 bases read in frame from base 1. Trimming accounts for 2 bases at V and 4 bases at J, while the number of junction bases matched to no gene is 8. TCRbeta CDR3 regions were amplified from genomic DNA using the immunoSEQ Assay, a bias-controlled multiplex PCR. The original pipeline was this. The number of nucleated cells in each sample was estimated by amplification of reference gene primers within the assay. To quantify the absolute abundance of each unique TCRbeta CDR3 rearrangement, sequence reads were collapsed and filtered. For each sample, productive Simpson clonality was calculated as the square root of Simpson's diversity index across productive rearrangements. The table comes from immuneACCESS by way of TCRdb, which keeps in-frame sequences with V and J called. Part of the clones is missing from these tables; in studies checked, under half for an unresolved V gene and the rest for unknown reasons. V and J calls and clone size are as listed in that table; D and trimming were resolved from the DNA. The sample records approximately 260,000 clones, around 80% of which are singletons. The biggest ten clones account for around 4.1% of the sample.

Participants in the prospective study were aged roughly 18 to 100 years, lived in about two dozen United States geographic areas, and enrolled through a virtual design. To assign participants to cohorts, the prospective study relied on clinical history that participants themselves reported in a screening survey and a study questionnaire. Each participant in the prospective study had whole blood, serum and a nasopharyngeal or oropharyngeal swab collected by mobile phlebotomists. Additional blood draws and questionnaires over an approximately two-month period could optionally be provided by prospective study participants. Prospective study blood samples were shipped either frozen or at room temperature before DNA extraction.

This clonotype originated in a young man with acute COVID-19. The rearrangement joined TRBV6-2 or TRBV6-3 to TRBJ2-2; 9 bases in the middle match TRBD2. Material for sequencing was PBMCs or T cells enriched from blood (not recorded which). The nucleotides are TGTGCCAGCAGTTACGTAGCGGGAGCCTGGAGCACCGGGGAGCTGTTTTTT. It translates to CASSYVAGAWSTGELFF.